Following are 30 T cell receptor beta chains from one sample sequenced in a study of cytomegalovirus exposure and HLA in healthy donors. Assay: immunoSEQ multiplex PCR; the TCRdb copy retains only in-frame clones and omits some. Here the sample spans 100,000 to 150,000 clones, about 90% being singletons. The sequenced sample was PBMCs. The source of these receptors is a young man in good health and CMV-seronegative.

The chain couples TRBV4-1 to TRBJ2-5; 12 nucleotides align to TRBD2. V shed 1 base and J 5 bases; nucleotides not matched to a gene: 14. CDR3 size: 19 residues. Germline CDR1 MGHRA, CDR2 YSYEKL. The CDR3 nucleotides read TGCGCCAGCAGCCAAGTTCAGCCCGGGCTAGCGGGGGGGCTTGAGACCCAGTACTTC. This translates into CASSQVQPGLAGGLETQYF.

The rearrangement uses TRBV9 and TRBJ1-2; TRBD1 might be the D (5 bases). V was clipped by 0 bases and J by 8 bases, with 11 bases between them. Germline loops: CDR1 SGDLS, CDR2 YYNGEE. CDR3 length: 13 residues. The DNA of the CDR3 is TGTGCCAGCAGCGTAGCTGGGCAGGGCGGCTACACCTTC. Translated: CASSVAGQGGYTF.

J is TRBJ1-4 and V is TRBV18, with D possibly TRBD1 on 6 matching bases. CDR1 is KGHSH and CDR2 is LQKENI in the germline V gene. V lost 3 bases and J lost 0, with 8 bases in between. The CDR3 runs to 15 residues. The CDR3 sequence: CASSPGTTTNEKLFF. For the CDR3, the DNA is TGTGCCAGCTCACCGGGGACAACAACTAATGAAAAACTGTTTTTT.

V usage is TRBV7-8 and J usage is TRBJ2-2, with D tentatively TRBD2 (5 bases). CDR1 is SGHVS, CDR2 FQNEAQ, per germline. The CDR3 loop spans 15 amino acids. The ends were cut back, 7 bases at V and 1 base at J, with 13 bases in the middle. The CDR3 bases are TGTGCCAGCACCCGGGGTTCCGGGAACACCGGGGAGCTGTTTTTT. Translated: CASTRGSGNTGELFF. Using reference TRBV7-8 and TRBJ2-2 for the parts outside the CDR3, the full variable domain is GAGVSQSPRYKVAKRGQDVALRCDPISGHVSLFWYQQALGQGPEFLTYFQNEAQLDKSGLPSDRFFAERPEGSVSTLKIQRTQQEDSAVYLCASTRGSGNTGELFFGEGSRLTVL.

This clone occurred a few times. The CDR3 sequence is CASSSPPDRKAFF. CDR3 bases: TGTGCCAGCAGCTCCCCTCCGGACAGGAAAGCTTTCTTT. This chain links TRBV6-5 with TRBJ1-1; 7 bases are shared with TRBD1. The V gene's germline CDR1 is MNHEY and CDR2 SVGAGI. CDR3 length: 13 residues. J gave up 9 bases and V 6 bases, and 10 bases lay outside the gene matches.

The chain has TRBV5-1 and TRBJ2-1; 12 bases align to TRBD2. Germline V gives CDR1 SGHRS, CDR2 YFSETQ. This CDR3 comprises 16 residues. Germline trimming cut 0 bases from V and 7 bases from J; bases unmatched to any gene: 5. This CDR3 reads CASSLDLAGGQNEQFF. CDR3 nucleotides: TGCGCCAGCAGCTTGGACCTAGCGGGGGGGCAGAATGAGCAGTTCTTC.

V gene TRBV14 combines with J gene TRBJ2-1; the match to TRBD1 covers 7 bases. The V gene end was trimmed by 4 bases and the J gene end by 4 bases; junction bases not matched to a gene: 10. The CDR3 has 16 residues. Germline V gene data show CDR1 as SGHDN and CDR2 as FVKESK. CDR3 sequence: CASSRRQGLAYNEQFF. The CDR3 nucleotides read TGTGCCAGCAGCCGCCGACAGGGTCTTGCATACAATGAGCAGTTCTTC.

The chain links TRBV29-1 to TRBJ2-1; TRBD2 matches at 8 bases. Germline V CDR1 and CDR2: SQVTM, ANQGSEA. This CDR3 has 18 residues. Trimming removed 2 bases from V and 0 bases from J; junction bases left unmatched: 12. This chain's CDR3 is CSVEFGSGGFFSYNEQFF. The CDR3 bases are TGCAGCGTTGAATTTGGAAGCGGGGGTTTTTTCTCCTACAATGAGCAGTTCTTC.

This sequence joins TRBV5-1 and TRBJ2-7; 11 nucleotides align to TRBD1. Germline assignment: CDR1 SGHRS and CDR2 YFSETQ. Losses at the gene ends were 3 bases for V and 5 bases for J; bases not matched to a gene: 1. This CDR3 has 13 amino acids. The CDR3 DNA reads TGCGCCAGCAGCTGGACAGGGGGCGACGAGCAGTACTTC. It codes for CASSWTGGDEQYF.

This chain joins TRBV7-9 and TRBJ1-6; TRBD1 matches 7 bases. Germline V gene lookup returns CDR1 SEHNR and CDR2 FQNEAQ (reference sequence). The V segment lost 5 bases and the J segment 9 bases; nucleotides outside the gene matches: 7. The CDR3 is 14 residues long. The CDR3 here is CASSLDRAGSPLHF. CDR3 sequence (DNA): TGTGCCAGCAGCCTCGACAGGGCGGGTTCACCCCTCCACTTT. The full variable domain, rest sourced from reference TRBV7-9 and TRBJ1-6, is DTGVSQNPRHKITKRGQNVTFRCDPISEHNRLYWYRQTLGQGPEFLTYFQNEAQLEKSRLLSDRFSAERPKGSFSTLEIQRTEQGDSAMYLCASSLDRAGSPLHFGNGTRLTVT.

The CDR3 sequence: CASSGLAGRTDTQYF. CDR3 bases: TGTGCCAGCAGCGGACTAGCGGGTCGCACAGATACGCAGTATTTT. This rearrangement joins TRBV2 to TRBJ2-3; 11 bases are shared with TRBD2. Looked up from germline, CDR1 is SNHLY and CDR2 is FYNNEI. Trimming took 6 bases from V and 1 from J; bases not matched to a gene: 3. The length of the CDR3 is 15 residues.

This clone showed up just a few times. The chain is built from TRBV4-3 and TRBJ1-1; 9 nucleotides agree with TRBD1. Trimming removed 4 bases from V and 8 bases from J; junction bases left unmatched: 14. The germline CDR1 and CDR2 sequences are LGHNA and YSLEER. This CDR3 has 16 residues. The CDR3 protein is CASSPDRGEPQSEAFF. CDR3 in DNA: TGCGCCAGCAGCCCGGACAGGGGCGAACCACAATCCGAAGCTTTCTTT.

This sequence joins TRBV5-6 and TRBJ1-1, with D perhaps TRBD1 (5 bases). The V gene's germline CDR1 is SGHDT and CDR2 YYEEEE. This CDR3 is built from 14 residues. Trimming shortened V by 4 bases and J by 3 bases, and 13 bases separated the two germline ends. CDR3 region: CASSPLSGYTEAFF. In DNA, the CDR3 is TGTGCCAGCAGCCCACTATCAGGGTACACTGAAGCTTTCTTT.

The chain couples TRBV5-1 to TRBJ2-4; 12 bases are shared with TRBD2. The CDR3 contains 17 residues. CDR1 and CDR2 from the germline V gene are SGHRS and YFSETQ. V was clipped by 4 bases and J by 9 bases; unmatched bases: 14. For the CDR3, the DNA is TGCGCCAGCAGCGCTGGTGGACTAGCGGGGAGGCAGGTCATTCAGTACTTC. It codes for CASSAGGLAGRQVIQYF.

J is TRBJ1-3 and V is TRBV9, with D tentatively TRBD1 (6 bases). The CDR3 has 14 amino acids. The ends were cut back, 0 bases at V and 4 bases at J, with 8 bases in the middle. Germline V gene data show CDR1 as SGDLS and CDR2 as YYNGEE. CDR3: CASSVEGTGNTIYF. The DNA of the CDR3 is TGTGCCAGCAGCGTAGAGGGGACAGGAAACACCATATATTTT.

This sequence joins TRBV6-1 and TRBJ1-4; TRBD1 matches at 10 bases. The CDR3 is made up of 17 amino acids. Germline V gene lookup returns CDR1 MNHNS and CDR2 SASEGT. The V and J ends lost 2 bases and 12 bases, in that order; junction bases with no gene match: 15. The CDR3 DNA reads TGTGCCAGCAGTGAAATCTCGGGGGGGGACAGGGGAGTGGAACTGTTTTTT. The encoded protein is CASSEISGGDRGVELFF.

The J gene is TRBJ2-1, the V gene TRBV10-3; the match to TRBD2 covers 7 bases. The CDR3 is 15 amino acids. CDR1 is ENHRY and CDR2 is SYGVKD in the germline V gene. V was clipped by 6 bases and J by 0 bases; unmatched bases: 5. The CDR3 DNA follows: TGTGCCATCAGATGGGCGGGGGACTCCTACAATGAGCAGTTCTTC. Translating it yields CAIRWAGDSYNEQFF.

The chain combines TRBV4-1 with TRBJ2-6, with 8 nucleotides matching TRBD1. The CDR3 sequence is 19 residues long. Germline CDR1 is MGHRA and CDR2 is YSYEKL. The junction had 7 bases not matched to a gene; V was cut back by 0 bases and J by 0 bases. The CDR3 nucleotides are TGCGCCAGCAGCCAAGAATGGGACAGGTCCTTCTCTGGGGCCAACGTCCTGACTTTC. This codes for CASSQEWDRSFSGANVLTF.

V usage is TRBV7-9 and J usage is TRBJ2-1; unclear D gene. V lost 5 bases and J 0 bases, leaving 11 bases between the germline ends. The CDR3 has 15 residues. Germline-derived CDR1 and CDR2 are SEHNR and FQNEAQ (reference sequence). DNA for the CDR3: TGTGCCAGCAGCCATGACTTAAGCTCCTACAATGAGCAGTTCTTC. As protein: CASSHDLSSYNEQFF.

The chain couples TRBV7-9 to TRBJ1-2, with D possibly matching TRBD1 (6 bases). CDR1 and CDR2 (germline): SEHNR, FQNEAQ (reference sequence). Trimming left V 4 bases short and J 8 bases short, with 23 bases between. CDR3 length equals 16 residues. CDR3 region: CASSSLPRDISWGYTF. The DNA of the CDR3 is TGTGCCAGCAGCTCCCTACCCCGGGACATTTCTTGGGGCTACACCTTC.

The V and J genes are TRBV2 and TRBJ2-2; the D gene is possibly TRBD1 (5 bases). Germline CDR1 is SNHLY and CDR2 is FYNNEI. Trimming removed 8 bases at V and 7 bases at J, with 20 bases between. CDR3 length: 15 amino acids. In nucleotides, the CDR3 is TGTGCCAGCCAACCTACTTCCAGGGCCAGCGGGGAGCTGTTTTTT. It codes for CASQPTSRASGELFF.

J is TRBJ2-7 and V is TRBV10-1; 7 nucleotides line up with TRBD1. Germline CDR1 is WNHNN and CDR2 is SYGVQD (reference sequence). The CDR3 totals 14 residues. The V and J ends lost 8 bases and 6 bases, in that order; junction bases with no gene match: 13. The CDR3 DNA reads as TGCGCCAGCCGGCCCGGGACAGTCGAAGGCGAGCAGTACTTC. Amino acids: CASRPGTVEGEQYF.

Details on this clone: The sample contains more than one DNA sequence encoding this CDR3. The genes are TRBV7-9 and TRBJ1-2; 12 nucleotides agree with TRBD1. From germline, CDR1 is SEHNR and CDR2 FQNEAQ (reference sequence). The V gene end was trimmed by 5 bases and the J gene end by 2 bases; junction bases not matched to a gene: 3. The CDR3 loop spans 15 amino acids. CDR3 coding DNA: TGTGCCAGCAGCCTGGGACAGGGGGCGAACTATGGCTACACCTTC. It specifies CASSLGQGANYGYTF.

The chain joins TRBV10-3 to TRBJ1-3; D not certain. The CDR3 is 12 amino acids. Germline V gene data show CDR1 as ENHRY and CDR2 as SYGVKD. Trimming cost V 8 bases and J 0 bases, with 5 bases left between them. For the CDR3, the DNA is TGTGCCATCGCGGACTCTGGAAACACCATATATTTT. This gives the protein CAIADSGNTIYF.

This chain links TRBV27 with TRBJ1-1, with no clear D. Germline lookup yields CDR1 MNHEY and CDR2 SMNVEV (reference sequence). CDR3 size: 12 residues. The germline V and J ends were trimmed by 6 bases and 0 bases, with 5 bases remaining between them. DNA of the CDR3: TGTGCCAGCAGGGACTTGAACACTGAAGCTTTCTTT. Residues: CASRDLNTEAFF.

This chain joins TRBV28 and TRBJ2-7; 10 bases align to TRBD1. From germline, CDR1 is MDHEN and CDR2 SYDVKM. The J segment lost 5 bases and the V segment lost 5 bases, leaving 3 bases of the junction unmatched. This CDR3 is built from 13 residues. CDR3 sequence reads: CASSATGGDEQYF. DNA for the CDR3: TGTGCCAGCAGTGCGACAGGGGGCGACGAGCAGTACTTC.

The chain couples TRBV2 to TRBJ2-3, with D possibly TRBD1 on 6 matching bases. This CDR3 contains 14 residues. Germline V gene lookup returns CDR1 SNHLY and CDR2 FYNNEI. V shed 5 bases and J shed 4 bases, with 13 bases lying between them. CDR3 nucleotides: TGTGCCAGCAGTACTCAGGGGATGGCAGATACGCAGTATTTT. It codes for CASSTQGMADTQYF. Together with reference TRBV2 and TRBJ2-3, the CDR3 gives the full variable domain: EPEVTQTPSHQVTQMGQEVILRCVPISNHLYFYWYRQILGQKVEFLVSFYNNEISEKSEIFDDQFSVERPDGSNFTLKIRSTKLEDSAMYFCASSTQGMADTQYFGPGTRLTVL.

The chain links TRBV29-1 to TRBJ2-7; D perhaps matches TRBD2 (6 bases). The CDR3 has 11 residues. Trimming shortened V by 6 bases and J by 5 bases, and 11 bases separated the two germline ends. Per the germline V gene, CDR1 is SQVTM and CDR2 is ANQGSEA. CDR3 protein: CSVGRRDEQYF. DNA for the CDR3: TGCAGCGTCGGGAGACGGGACGAGCAGTACTTC.

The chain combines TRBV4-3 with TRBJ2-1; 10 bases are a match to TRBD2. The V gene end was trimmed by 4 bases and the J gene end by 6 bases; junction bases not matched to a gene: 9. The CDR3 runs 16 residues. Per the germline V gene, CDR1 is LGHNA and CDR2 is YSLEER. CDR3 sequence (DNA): TGCGCCAGCAGCCTAACGAGCGGGGGGGCCTTCAATGAGCAGTTCTTC. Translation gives CASSLTSGGAFNEQFF.

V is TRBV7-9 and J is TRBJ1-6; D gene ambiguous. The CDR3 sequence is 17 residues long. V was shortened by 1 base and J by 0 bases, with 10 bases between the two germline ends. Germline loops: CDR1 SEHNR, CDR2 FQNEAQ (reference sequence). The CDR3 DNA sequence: TGTGCCAGCAGCTTAGGGGTACAGAGCTCCTATAATTCACCCCTCCACTTT. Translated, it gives CASSLGVQSSYNSPLHF.